This T cell receptor (beta chain) emerged from a study of blood T cell repertoires in COVID-19 (dated by TCRdb to about 2020). In terms of the full investigation: Collaborator samples came from the United States, Italy and Spain and covered acute and convalescent phases of COVID-19. The prospective study material was composed of cDNA or gDNA derived from T cells, B-cell-depleted T cells, or PBMCs. Subjects who had been exposed to COVID-19, were actively infected with it, or had recovered from it provided the deeply sampled blood TCRbeta repertoires that made up the dataset. The repertoires were made available in a free public database intended to serve as a resource for research on the immune response to SARS-CoV-2. The samples were drawn from the first 160 participants of the ongoing ImmuneRACE study and from under 1,500 subjects provided by 6 global collaborators. Nearly every sample came with metadata listing a de-identified subject ID, COVID-19 status, age in years and sex. Where available, HLA class I and class II types were obtained from metadata supplied by the sample provider rather than from assay-based typing.

Collaborating institutions collected whole blood in K2EDTA tubes following their own protocols. For TCRbeta analysis, collaborators shipped samples in one of three forms: frozen whole blood, isolated PBMCs, or DNA extracted from either of those sample types. Overall study results and their limits: The amount of clinical and demographic metadata varied by source and participant and was provided uncurated.

The CDR3 goes from the cysteine to the phenylalanine over 14 residues. The DNA shown is the 42-base CDR3, in frame from base 1. V is pruned by 7 bases and J by 3 bases, leaving 6 bases of the junction without a gene match. Via the germline V gene, CDR1 is ENHRY and CDR2 SYGVKD. TCRbeta CDR3 regions were amplified from genomic DNA by means of the immunoSEQ Assay, a bias-controlled multiplex PCR. Turning to the authors' computational methods: The number of nucleated cells in each sample was estimated by amplification of reference gene primers within the assay. Sequence reads were collapsed and filtered to measure the absolute abundance of every unique TCRbeta CDR3 rearrangement. For each sample, productive Simpson clonality was calculated as the square root of Simpson's diversity index over productive rearrangements. Held by TCRdb, this immuneACCESS table contains in-frame sequences only and omits some clones. Under half of the omission traces to an unresolved V gene where checked; the cause of the rest is unknown. The DNA gave D and trimming, while V, J and clone size come from that table. Present in this sample are 60,000 to 85,000 clones, about nine tenths of which were seen just once. The ten top clones hold approximately 28% of the sample.

A word on this clone: No antigen is known for it. Base qualities are missing; no much larger clone stands one base away.

The chain is assembled from TRBV10-3 and TRBJ1-1, with 9 bases matching TRBD1. The sequence came from a woman aged 80 or over with active or convalescent COVID-19. The sample was peripheral blood. The CDR3 region reads CAINPTGGYTEAFF. In nucleotides, the sequence is TGTGCCATCAACCCGACAGGGGGTTACACTGAAGCTTTCTTT.